These T cell receptor beta chains were read from a single sample in a study of identifying expanded T cells in peripheral blood. Libraries were prepared by immunoSEQ multiplex PCR; TCRdb keeps only in-frame clonotypes and omits some of them. The data hold roughly 63,000 clones, with about four fifths observed a single time. The sequenced sample was blood. All receptors come from a person between 18 and 69 years old in good health. Each CDR3 is given with its conserved first and last residue. Fields, in order: D gene, J gene, clone size, V gene, CDR3 DNA, CDR3 protein. D genes are given only for firm matches. Clone size appears in some rows only: once, few, many, or a class for an expanded clone.

>-|TRBJ2-2|-|TRBV5-1
TGCGCCAGCAGCTTCTGGGGACAAGTTAACACCGGGGAGCTGTTTTTT
CASSFWGQVNTGELFF
>-|TRBJ2-7|-|TRBV5-4
TGTGCCAGCAGCTTGGTTGGTAGCGACTCCTACGAGCAGTACTTC
CASSLVGSDSYEQYF
>-|TRBJ1-1|once|TRBV6-5
TGTGCCAGCAGCAAGAGTAGGGGAAATGCGGCTTTCTTT
CASSKSRGNAAFF
>TRBD2|TRBJ2-1|-|TRBV4-1
TGCGCCAGCAGCCAAGGGGCTAGCGGGACTGGGGCCGCCTCCTACAATGAGCAGTTCTTC
CASSQGASGTGAASYNEQFF
>-|TRBJ2-4|-|TRBV9
TGTGCCAGCAGCAAGGAGGGGGCTGGGGGCATTCAGTACTTC
CASSKEGAGGIQYF
>-|TRBJ1-1|-|TRBV5-1
TGCGCCAGCAGCTTGGCCCAAGGAAATCAATTGGGAGCTTTCTTT
CASSLAQGNQLGAFF
>-|TRBJ2-5|-|TRBV19
TGTGCCAGTGGGGAGTGGGGGTTGGAGACCCAGTACTTC
CASGEWGLETQYF
>-|TRBJ2-5|-|TRBV6-1
TGTGCCAGCAGTAAACAGGGAGTCCAAGAGACCCAGTACTTC
CASSKQGVQETQYF
>-|TRBJ1-2|-|TRBV19
TGTGCCAGTAGACCAGGGGAGGGGTATGGCTACACCTTC
CASRPGEGYGYTF
>-|TRBJ1-5|-|TRBV19
TGTGCCAGTAGTATCGCAGGGGTATATCAGCCCCAGCATTTT
CASSIAGVYQPQHF
>-|TRBJ1-4|-|TRBV30
TGTGCCTGGAGCCCGGGAGGTCGGGGTGAAAAACTGTTTTTT
CAWSPGGRGEKLFF
>-|TRBJ2-6|-|TRBV6-4
TGTGCCAGCAGTGACTTTCAAAAGGCCCGGTCTGGGGCCAACGTCCTGACTTTC
CASSDFQKARSGANVLTF
>-|TRBJ2-3|-|TRBV30
TGTGCCTTTCAACCGGGGACAGATACGCAGTATTTT
CAFQPGTDTQYF
>-|TRBJ1-1|-|TRBV4-2
TGTGCCAGCAGCCAAGCCGTGACCACTGAAGCTTTCTTT
CASSQAVTTEAFF
>TRBD2|TRBJ2-5|-|TRBV4-1
TGCGCCAGCAGCCAAGAAACCGGGACTAGCGGGGGGCGGGAGACCCAGTACTTC
CASSQETGTSGGRETQYF